This T cell receptor beta chain emerged from a study of shared clonotypes between healthy human individuals. Profiled with immunoSEQ multiplex PCR; TCRdb holds only in-frame clones, not every one. The repertoire holds over 2 million clones, with 85% to 95% as singletons. Germline loops: CDR1 MNHEY, CDR2 SMNVEV (reference sequence). V was trimmed by 5 bases and J by 3 bases, leaving 10 bases between them. CDR3 length: 14 amino acids. Sequencing was done on a sample of naive CD4+ T cells sorted from blood. The subset was: CD45RA+ positively selected. This TCR was recovered from a man between 18 and 35 years old in good health. The chain employs TRBV27 and TRBJ1-4, with D perhaps TRBD1 (5 bases). The chain's CDR3 is CASSPGSANEKLFF. The CDR3 bases are TGTGCCAGCAGTCCAGGGTCGGCTAATGAAAAACTGTTTTTT.